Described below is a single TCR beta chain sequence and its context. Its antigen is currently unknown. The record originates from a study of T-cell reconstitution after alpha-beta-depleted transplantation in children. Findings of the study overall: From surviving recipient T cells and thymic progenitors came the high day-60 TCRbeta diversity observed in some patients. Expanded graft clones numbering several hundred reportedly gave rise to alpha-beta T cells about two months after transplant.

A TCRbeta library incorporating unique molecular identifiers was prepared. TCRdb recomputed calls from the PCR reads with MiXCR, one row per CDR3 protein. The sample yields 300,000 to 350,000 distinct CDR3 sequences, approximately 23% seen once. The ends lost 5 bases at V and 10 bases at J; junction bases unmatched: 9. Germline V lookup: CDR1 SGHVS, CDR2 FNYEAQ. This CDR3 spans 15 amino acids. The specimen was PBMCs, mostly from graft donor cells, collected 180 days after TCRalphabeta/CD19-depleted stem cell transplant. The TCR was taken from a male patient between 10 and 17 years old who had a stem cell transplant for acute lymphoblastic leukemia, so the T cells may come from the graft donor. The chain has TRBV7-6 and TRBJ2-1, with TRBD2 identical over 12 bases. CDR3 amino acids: CASSQGLAGGPEQFF. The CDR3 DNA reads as TGTGCCAGCAGCCAGGGGCTAGCGGGAGGGCCAGAGCAGTTCTTC.